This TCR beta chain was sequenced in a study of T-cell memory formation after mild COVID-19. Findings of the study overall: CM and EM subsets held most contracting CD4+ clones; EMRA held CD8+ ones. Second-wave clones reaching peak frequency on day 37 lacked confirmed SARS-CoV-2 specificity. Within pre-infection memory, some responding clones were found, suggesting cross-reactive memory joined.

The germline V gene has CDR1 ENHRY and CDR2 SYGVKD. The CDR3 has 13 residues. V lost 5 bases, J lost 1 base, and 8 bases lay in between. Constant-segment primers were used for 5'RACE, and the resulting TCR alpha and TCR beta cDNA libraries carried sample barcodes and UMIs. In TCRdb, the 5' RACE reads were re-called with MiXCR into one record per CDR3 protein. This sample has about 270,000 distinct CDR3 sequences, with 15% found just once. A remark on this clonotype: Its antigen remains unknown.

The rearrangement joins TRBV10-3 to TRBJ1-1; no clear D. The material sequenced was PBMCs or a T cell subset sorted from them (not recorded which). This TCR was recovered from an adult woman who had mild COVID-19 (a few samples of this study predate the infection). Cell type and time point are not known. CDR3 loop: CAISQQTNTEAFF. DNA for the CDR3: TGTGCCATCAGTCAACAGACGAACACTGAAGCTTTCTTT.